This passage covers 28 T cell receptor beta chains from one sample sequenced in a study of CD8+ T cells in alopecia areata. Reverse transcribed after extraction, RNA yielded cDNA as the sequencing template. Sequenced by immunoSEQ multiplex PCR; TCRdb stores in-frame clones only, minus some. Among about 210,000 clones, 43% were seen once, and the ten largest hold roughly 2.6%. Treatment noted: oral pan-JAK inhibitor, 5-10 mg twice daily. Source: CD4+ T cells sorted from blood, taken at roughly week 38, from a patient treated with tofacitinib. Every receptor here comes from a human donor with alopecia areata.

The CDR3 DNA sequence: TGTGCCTGGAGCCTCTTCGGGGAGCTGTTTTTT. It codes for CAWSLFGELFF. J is TRBJ1-4 and V is TRBV30; no definite D call. The end of the DNA aligns better with TRBJ2-2, so the J call may be wrong. Germline V CDR1 and CDR2: GTSNPN, SVGIG (reference sequence). The CDR3 runs to 11 residues.

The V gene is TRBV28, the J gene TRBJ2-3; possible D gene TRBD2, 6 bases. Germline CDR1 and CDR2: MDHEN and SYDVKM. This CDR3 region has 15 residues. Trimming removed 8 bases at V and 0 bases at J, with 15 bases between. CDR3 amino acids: CASYPGGTSTDTQYF. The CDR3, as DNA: TGTGCCAGCTATCCCGGGGGAACTAGCACAGATACGCAGTATTTT.

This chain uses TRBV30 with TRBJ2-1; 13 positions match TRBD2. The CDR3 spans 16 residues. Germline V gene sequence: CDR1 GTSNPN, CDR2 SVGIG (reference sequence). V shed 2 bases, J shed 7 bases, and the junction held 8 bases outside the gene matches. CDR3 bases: TGTGCCTGGAGTTTTGGGAGGACTAGCGGGAGTAATGAGCAGTTCTTC. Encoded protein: CAWSFGRTSGSNEQFF.

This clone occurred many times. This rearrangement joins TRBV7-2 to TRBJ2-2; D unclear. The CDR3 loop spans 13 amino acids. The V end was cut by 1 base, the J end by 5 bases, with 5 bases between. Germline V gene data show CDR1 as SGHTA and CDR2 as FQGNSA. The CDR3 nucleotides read TGTGCCAGCAGCTTAGATCAGACCGGGGAGCTGTTTTTT. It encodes CASSLDQTGELFF.

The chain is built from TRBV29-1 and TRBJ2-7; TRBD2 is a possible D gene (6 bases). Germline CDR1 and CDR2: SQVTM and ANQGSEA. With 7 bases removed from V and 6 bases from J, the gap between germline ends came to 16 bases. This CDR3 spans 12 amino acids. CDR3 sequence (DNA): TGCAGCGCCCTAGGAGGGGTCGCCGAGCAGTACTTC. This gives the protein CSALGGVAEQYF.

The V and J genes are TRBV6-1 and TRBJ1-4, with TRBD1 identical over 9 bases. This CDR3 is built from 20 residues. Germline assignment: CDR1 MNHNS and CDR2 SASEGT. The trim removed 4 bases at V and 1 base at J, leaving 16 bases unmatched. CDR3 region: CASSVVGIQGASITNEKLFF. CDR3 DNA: TGTGCCAGCAGTGTCGTAGGGATACAGGGGGCCTCGATAACTAATGAAAAACTGTTTTTT.

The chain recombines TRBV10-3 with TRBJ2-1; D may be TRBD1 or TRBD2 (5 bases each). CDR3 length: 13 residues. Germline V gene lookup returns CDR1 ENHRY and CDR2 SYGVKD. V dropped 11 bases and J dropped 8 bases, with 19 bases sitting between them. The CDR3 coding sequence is TGTGCCGCCCACCGTGGGGGATCTGATGAGCAGTTCTTC. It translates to CAAHRGGSDEQFF.

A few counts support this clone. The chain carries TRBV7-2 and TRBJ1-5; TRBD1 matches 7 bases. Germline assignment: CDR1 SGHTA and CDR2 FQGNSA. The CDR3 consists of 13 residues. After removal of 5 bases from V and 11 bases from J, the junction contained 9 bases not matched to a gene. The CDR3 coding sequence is TGTGCCAGCAGCCCTGTGACAGGGCGGGCCCAGCATTTT. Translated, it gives CASSPVTGRAQHF. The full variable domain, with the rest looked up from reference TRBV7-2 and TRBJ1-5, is GAGVSQSPSNKVTEKGKDVELRCDPISGHTALYWYRQSLGQGLEFLIYFQGNSAPDKSGLPSDRFSAERTGGSVSTLTIQRTQQEDSAVYLCASSPVTGRAQHFGDGTRLSIL.

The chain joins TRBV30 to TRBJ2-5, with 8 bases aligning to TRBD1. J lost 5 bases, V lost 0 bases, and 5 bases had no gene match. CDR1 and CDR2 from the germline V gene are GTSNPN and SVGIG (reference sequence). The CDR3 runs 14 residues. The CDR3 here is CAWSVGQGVETQYF. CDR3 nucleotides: TGTGCCTGGAGTGTAGGACAGGGAGTTGAGACCCAGTACTTC.

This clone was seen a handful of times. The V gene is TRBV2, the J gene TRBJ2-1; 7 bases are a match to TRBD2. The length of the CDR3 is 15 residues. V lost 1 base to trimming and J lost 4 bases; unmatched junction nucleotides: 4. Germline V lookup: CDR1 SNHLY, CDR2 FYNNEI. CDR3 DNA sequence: TGTGCCAGCAGTGAAGTAGGGAGGGTTTACAATGAGCAGTTCTTC. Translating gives CASSEVGRVYNEQFF.

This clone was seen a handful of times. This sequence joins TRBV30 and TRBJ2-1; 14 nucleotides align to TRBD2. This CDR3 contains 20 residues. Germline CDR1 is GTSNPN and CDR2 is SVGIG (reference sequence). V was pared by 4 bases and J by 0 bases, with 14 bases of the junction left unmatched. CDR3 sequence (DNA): TGTGCCTGGACTGGTCCCTCGGGACTAGCGGGAGTCTACTCCTACAATGAGCAGTTCTTC. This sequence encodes CAWTGPSGLAGVYSYNEQFF.

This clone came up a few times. Written as DNA, the CDR3 is TGCAGCGTTGAAGAGGGGTCGGTATCAGGGGGAGGCTACACCTTC. It specifies CSVEEGSVSGGGYTF. This chain connects TRBV29-1 to TRBJ1-2; 7 bases line up with TRBD1. Losses at the gene ends were 0 bases for V and 8 bases for J; bases not matched to a gene: 12. CDR1 and CDR2 from the germline V gene are SQVTM and ANQGSEA. This CDR3 is 15 amino acids long.

CDR3 protein: CAWSEGYTEAFF. The CDR3 coding sequence is TGTGCCTGGAGTGAAGGGTACACTGAAGCTTTCTTT. The rearrangement links TRBV30 to TRBJ1-1, with D unclear. CDR3 length equals 12 residues. Germline values: CDR1 GTSNPN, CDR2 SVGIG (reference sequence). Trimming pared 1 base from V and 3 bases from J, leaving 6 bases between.

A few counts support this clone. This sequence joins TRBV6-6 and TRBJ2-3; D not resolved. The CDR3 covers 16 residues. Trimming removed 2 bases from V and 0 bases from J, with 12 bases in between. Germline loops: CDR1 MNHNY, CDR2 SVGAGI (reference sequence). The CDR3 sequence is CASSYRPDRSTDTQYF. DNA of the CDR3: TGTGCCAGCAGTTACCGGCCTGACCGCAGCACAGATACGCAGTATTTT.

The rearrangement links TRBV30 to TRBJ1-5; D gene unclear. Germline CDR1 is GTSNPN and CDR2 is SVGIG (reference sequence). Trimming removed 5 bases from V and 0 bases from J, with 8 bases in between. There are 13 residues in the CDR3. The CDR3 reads CAWGWDSNQPQHF. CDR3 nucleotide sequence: TGTGCCTGGGGCTGGGATAGCAATCAGCCCCAGCATTTT.

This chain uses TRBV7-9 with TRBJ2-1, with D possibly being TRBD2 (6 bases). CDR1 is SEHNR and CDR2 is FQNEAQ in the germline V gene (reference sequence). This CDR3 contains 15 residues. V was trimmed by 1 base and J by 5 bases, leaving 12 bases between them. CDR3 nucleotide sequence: TGTGCCAGCAGCTTAGGGCCTAGCGAGCACAATGAGCAGTTCTTC. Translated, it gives CASSLGPSEHNEQFF.

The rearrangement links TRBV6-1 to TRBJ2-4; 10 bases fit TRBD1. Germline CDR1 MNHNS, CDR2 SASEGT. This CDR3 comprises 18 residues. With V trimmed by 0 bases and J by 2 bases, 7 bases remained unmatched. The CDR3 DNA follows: TGTGCCAGCAGTGAAGCGGCGGGACAGGGGTCGTCCAAAAACATTCAGTACTTC. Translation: CASSEAAGQGSSKNIQYF.

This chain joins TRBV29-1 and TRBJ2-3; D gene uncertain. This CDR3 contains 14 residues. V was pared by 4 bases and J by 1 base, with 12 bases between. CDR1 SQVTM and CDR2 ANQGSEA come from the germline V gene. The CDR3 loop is CSVATAKRTDTQYF. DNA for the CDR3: TGCAGCGTTGCGACGGCCAAGCGCACAGATACGCAGTATTTT.

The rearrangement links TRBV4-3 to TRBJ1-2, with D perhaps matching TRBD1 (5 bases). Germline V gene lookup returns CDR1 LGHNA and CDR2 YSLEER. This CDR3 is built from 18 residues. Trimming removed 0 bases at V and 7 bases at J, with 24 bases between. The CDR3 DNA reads TGCGCCAGCAGCCAAGATAGCCGGCGGGGCGAGGGGCAGAGTGGCTACACCTTC. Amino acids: CASSQDSRRGEGQSGYTF.

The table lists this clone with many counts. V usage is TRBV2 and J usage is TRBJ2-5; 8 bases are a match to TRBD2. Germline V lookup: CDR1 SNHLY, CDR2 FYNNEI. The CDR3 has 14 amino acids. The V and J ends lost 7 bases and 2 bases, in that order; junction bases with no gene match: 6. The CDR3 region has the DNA TGTGCCAGCAAGCTGGCTAGCGGGCAAGAGACCCAGTACTTC. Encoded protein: CASKLASGQETQYF.

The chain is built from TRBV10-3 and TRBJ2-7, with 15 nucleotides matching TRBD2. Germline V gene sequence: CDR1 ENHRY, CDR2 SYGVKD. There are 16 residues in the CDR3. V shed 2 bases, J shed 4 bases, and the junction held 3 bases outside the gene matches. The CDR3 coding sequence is TGTGCCATCAGTGAGCCGGGACTAGCGGGGGGATACGAGCAGTACTTC. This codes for CAISEPGLAGGYEQYF.

CDR3 sequence: CSGFWASRAIDTQYF. CDR3 coding DNA: TGCAGTGGTTTCTGGGCCTCCCGAGCCATTGATACGCAGTATTTT. The chain has TRBV29-1 and TRBJ2-3, with D unclear. Germline V gene sequence: CDR1 SQVTM, CDR2 ANQGSEA. The CDR3 is made up of 15 amino acids.

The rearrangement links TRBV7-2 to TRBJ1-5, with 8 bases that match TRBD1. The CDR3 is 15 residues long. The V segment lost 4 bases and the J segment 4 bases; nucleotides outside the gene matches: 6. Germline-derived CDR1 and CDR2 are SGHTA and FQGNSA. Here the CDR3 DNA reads TGTGCCAGCAGCTCAGACAGGGGCCTTAATCAGCCCCAGCATTTT. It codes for CASSSDRGLNQPQHF. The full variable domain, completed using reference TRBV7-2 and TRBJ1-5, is GAGVSQSPSNKVTEKGKDVELRCDPISGHTALYWYRQSLGQGLEFLIYFQGNSAPDKSGLPSDRFSAERTGGSVSTLTIQRTQQEDSAVYLCASSSDRGLNQPQHFGDGTRLSIL.

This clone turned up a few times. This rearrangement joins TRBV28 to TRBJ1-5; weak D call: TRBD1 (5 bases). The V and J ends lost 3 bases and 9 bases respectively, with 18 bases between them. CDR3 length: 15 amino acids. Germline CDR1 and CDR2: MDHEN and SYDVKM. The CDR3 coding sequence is TGTGCCAGCAGTTTCCCCCGGGGCAGTTCAATGCCCCAGCATTTT. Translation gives CASSFPRGSSMPQHF.

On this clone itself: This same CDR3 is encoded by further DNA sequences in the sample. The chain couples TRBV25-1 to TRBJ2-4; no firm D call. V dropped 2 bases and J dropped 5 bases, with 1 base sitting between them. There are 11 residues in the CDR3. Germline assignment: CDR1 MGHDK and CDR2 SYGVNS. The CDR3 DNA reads TGTGCCAGCAGTGAAGAAAACATTCAGTACTTC. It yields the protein CASSEENIQYF.

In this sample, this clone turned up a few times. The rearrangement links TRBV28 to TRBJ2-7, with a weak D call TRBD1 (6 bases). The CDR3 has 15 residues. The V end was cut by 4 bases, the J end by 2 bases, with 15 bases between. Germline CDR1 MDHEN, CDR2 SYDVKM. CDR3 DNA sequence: TGTGCCAGCAGTTATACAGGGTCCCCTACCTACGAGCAGTACTTC. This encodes CASSYTGSPTYEQYF.

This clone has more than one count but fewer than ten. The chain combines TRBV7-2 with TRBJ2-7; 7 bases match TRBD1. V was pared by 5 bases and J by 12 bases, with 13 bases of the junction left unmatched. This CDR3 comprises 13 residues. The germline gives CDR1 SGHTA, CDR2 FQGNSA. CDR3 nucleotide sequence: TGTGCCAGCAGCCCCCATCCCTCGGACAGGACGTACTTC. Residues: CASSPHPSDRTYF.

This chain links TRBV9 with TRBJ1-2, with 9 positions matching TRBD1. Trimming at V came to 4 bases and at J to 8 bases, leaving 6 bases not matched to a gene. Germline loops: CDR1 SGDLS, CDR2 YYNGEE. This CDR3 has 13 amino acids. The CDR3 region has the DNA TGTGCCAGCAGCCCACAGGGGGCGAACGGCTACACCTTC. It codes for CASSPQGANGYTF.